The rows below give T cell receptor beta chains drawn from one sample of a study of CD4 T cells in relation to SARS-CoV-2 and coronaviruses. These receptors have no known antigen. The data were produced by immunoSEQ multiplex PCR, yet TCRdb's version contains in-frame clones alone and is incomplete. Of under 25,000 clones in the sample, 70% to 80% are singletons; the top ten hold around a sixth. The specimen was CD4+ T cells from PBMCs, cultured in vitro. The receptors come from a human donor in good health. Both conserved end residues are part of each CDR3. A D gene is named only where the DNA matches it firmly. A row's size may be missing; if present it is once, few, many or a size class.

d_gene	v_gene	abundance	j_gene	CDR3aa	CDR3nt
TRBD1	TRBV5-4	few	TRBJ2-2	CASSLGATGGWAGELFF	TGTGCCAGCAGCTTGGGTGCGACAGGGGGCTGGGCCGGGGAGCTGTTTTTT
NA	TRBV25-1	few	TRBJ2-7	CASSESVAKGSYEQYF	TGTGCCAGCAGTGAATCGGTAGCCAAGGGCTCCTACGAGCAGTACTTC
NA	TRBV24-1	NA	TRBJ1-1	CATSDTGREAFF	TGTGCCACCAGTGATACAGGGCGTGAAGCTTTCTTT
TRBD1	TRBV28	few	TRBJ1-1	CASSLMDRANTEAFF	TGTGCCAGCAGTTTAATGGACAGGGCGAACACTGAAGCTTTCTTT
NA	TRBV9	once	TRBJ2-4	CASSTSSGAGAKNIQYF	TGTGCCAGCAGCACTTCTTCGGGAGCAGGGGCGAAAAACATTCAGTACTTC
NA	TRBV6-5	NA	TRBJ2-7	CASSYGQTTYEQYF	TGTGCCAGCAGTTACGGACAGACTACCTACGAGCAGTACTTC
NA	TRBV6-5	NA	TRBJ2-7	CASSKIPSSYEQYF	TGTGCCAGCAGCAAAATACCTAGCTCCTACGAGCAGTACTTC
TRBD1	TRBV7-9	NA	TRBJ1-1	CASSWGQGARTEAFF	TGTGCCAGCAGCTGGGGACAGGGGGCGCGGACTGAAGCTTTCTTT
NA	TRBV7-3	NA	TRBJ1-5	CASSLNGGVASNQPQHF	TGTGCCAGCAGCTTAAACGGGGGCGTTGCTAGCAATCAGCCCCAGCATTTT
NA	TRBV27	NA	TRBJ2-3	CASSLTPGGDTQYF	TGTGCCAGCAGTTTAACCCCTGGCGGAGATACGCAGTATTTT
NA	TRBV6-6	few	TRBJ1-2	CASSPRTDQNYGYTF	TGTGCCAGCAGCCCAAGGACAGACCAGAACTATGGCTACACCTTC
TRBD1	TRBV2	once	TRBJ1-6	CASRAGTGDWSPLHF	TGTGCCAGCAGGGCCGGGACAGGGGATTGGTCACCCCTCCACTTT
NA	TRBV7-8	NA	TRBJ2-1	CASSLGTHYNEQFF	TGTGCCAGCAGCTTAGGCACGCACTACAATGAGCAGTTCTTC
NA	TRBV19	NA	TRBJ2-1	CASSPPGAPTHNEQFF	TGTGCCAGTAGTCCCCCTGGAGCTCCGACACACAATGAGCAGTTCTTC
TRBD1	TRBV5-1	NA	TRBJ1-3	CASSFQGQNSGNTIYF	TGCGCCAGCAGCTTCCAGGGACAGAACTCTGGAAACACCATATATTTT
NA	TRBV5-4	once	TRBJ2-6	CASSLSSGANVLTF	TGTGCCAGCAGCTTGAGCTCTGGGGCCAACGTCCTGACTTTC
NA	TRBV4-1	NA	TRBJ2-7	CASSQVQGRGVYEQYF	TGCGCCAGCAGCCAAGTTCAGGGCAGGGGGGTTTACGAGCAGTACTTC
NA	TRBV24-1	NA	TRBJ2-7	CATSDDYEQYF	TGTGCCACCAGTGATGACTACGAGCAGTACTTC
NA	TRBV7-6	NA	TRBJ1-1	CASLHTLARDTEAFF	TGTGCCAGCCTACACACCCTGGCCAGGGATACTGAAGCTTTCTTT
TRBD2	TRBV10-3	NA	TRBJ2-1	CAISVTGTSGYNEQFF	TGTGCCATCAGTGTTACCGGGACTAGCGGTTACAATGAGCAGTTCTTC
NA	TRBV2	few	TRBJ1-5	CAIGQISNQPQHF	TGTGCCATAGGACAGATTAGCAATCAGCCCCAGCATTTT
NA	TRBV3-1/TRBV3-2	NA	TRBJ2-2	CASSHGLNTGELFF	TGTGCCAGCAGCCATGGCCTAAACACCGGGGAGCTGTTTTTT
NA	TRBV2	NA	TRBJ1-4	CASSSDRTANEKLFF	TGTGCCAGCAGCTCGGACCGGACGGCTAATGAAAAACTGTTTTTT
NA	TRBV9	NA	TRBJ1-2	CASSVVGEGDGYTF	TGTGCCAGCAGCGTAGTGGGCGAAGGCGATGGCTACACCTTC
NA	TRBV7-9	NA	TRBJ2-2	CASSLAVVWELFF	TGTGCCAGCAGCTTAGCAGTGGTCTGGGAGCTGTTTTTT
TRBD1	TRBV5-1	NA	TRBJ2-7	CASSLGGTAYSYEQYF	TGCGCCAGCAGCTTGGGTGGGACAGCCTACTCCTACGAGCAGTACTTC
NA	TRBV29-1	few	TRBJ2-5	CSAALVGETQYF	TGCAGCGCCGCGTTAGTGGGGGAGACCCAGTACTTC
TRBD1	TRBV5-5	NA	TRBJ1-2	CASTTTGAREYGYTF	TGTGCCAGCACGACGACAGGGGCGCGGGAATATGGCTACACCTTC
NA	TRBV10-1	NA	TRBJ2-2	CASSKGSNTGELFF	TGCGCCAGCAGTAAGGGATCGAACACCGGGGAGCTGTTTTTT
NA	TRBV12-3/TRBV12-4	NA	TRBJ2-1	CASTSLDEQFF	TGTGCCAGCACTAGTCTAGATGAGCAGTTCTTC
NA	TRBV5-4	once	TRBJ1-4	CASSLTPREKLFF	TGTGCCAGCAGCCTGACGCCCAGGGAAAAACTGTTTTTT